These T cell receptor beta chains were read from a single sample in a study of blood T cell repertoires in COVID-19. This table comes from immunoSEQ multiplex PCR, and its TCRdb copy is limited to in-frame clones, with some not included. The table includes about 150,000 clones, around 90% detected once. Sample: peripheral blood. These receptors all come from a human donor in a cohort sampled during active COVID-19. Each CDR3 is given with its conserved first and last residue. The order of the fields is clone size, D gene, J gene, V gene, CDR3 protein, CDR3 DNA. A D gene is named only where the DNA matches it firmly. The size entry is marked missing in some rows and otherwise reads once, few, many or a size class.

NA,NA,TRBJ2-3,TRBV15,CATSRGFYSTSDTQYF,TGTGCCACCAGCAGAGGTTTCTACTCCACTTCAGATACGCAGTATTTT
NA,TRBD2,TRBJ2-3,TRBV2,CASSESRGGDTQYF,TGTGCCAGCAGTGAATCCCGGGGGGGGGATACGCAGTATTTT
NA,NA,TRBJ1-5,TRBV5-1,CASSLGTASNQPQHF,TGCGCCAGCAGCTTGGGGACAGCCAGCAATCAGCCCCAGCATTTT
NA,TRBD2,TRBJ2-7,TRBV5-1,CASSFTSGGTTSYEQYF,TGCGCCAGCAGCTTTACTAGCGGGGGGACTACCTCCTACGAGCAGTACTTC
NA,TRBD1,TRBJ1-2,TRBV5-1,CASSTWTGPNYGYTF,TGCGCCAGCAGCACGTGGACAGGGCCTAACTATGGCTACACCTTC
once,TRBD1,TRBJ2-5,TRBV3-1/TRBV3-2,CASSLGTGWYQETQYF,TGTGCCAGCAGCCTTGGGACAGGGTGGTACCAAGAGACCCAGTACTTC
NA,TRBD1,TRBJ1-5,TRBV19,CASSPGQRSNQPQHF,TGTGCCAGTAGCCCGGGACAGCGTAGCAATCAGCCCCAGCATTTT
NA,NA,TRBJ2-5,TRBV4-2,CASSQELKETQYF,TGTGCCAGCAGCCAAGAACTAAAAGAGACCCAGTACTTC
NA,TRBD1,TRBJ1-2,TRBV4-3,CASGDSNNYGYTF,TGCGCCAGCGGGGACAGCAATAACTATGGCTACACCTTC
few,NA,TRBJ1-6,TRBV5-1,CASTEGLGVRSYNSPLHF,TGCGCCAGCACGGAGGGCCTAGGGGTTAGGTCCTATAATTCACCCCTCCACTTT
NA,NA,TRBJ2-3,TRBV6-2/TRBV6-3,CASSRNKGGGLGTDTQYF,TGTGCCAGCAGCCGCAACAAGGGGGGGGGCCTTGGCACAGATACGCAGTATTTT
NA,NA,TRBJ1-1,TRBV7-9,CASSLLPVEGRVGAFF,TGTGCCAGCAGCTTACTCCCAGTCGAGGGCCGGGTGGGAGCTTTCTTT
NA,TRBD1,TRBJ1-1,TRBV3-1/TRBV3-2,CASSPSRDRGPEAFF,TGTGCCAGCAGCCCTTCCCGGGACAGGGGGCCTGAAGCTTTCTTT
once,NA,TRBJ1-3,TRBV10-1,CASPGDSGNTIYF,TGCGCCAGTCCAGGGGACTCTGGAAACACCATATATTTT
NA,TRBD2,TRBJ2-5,TRBV25-1,CASSEGVAGQETQYF,TGTGCCAGCAGTGAAGGGGTAGCGGGGCAAGAGACCCAGTACTTC
NA,TRBD1,TRBJ1-2,TRBV5-5,CASSLGWGTGDTF,TGTGCCAGCAGCTTGGGATGGGGGACAGGGGACACCTTC
NA,TRBD1,TRBJ1-2,TRBV30,CAWSEGTALNYGYTF,TGTGCCTGGAGTGAAGGGACAGCCCTTAACTATGGCTACACCTTC
few,NA,TRBJ1-2,TRBV7-9,CASSLRTANYGYTF,TGTGCCAGCAGCCTGCGGACAGCTAACTATGGCTACACCTTC
NA,NA,TRBJ2-7,TRBV9,CASSVDPGKENEQYF,TGTGCCAGCAGCGTAGATCCGGGGAAGGAGAACGAGCAGTACTTC
NA,TRBD1,TRBJ1-5,TRBV7-9,CASSLQGDQPQHF,TGTGCCAGCAGCCTTCAGGGGGATCAGCCCCAGCATTTT
NA,NA,TRBJ1-4,TRBV6-5,CASRTGSGNEKLFF,TGTGCCAGCAGAACAGGGTCGGGGAATGAAAAACTGTTTTTT
NA,TRBD2,TRBJ2-2,TRBV7-8,CASSLGSPGGGTGELFF,TGTGCCAGCAGCTTAGGATCCCCCGGGGGGGGGACCGGGGAGCTGTTTTTT
NA,NA,TRBJ1-2,TRBV29-1,CSVWTANYGYTF,TGCAGCGTGTGGACAGCTAACTATGGCTACACCTTC
NA,NA,TRBJ2-4,TRBV30,CAWGGQRVKNIQYF,TGTGCCTGGGGGGGACAGCGGGTCAAAAACATTCAGTACTTC
NA,NA,TRBJ2-1,TRBV25-1,CASSPYNEQFF,TGTGCCAGCAGTCCGTACAATGAGCAGTTCTTC
NA,NA,TRBJ2-3,TRBV2,CASSFGQSTDTQYF,TGTGCCAGCAGTTTTGGACAGAGCACAGATACGCAGTATTTT
NA,TRBD2,TRBJ2-7,TRBV14,CASSQGASGGPLNEQYF,TGTGCCAGCAGCCAAGGAGCTAGCGGGGGGCCCCTCAACGAGCAGTACTTC
NA,TRBD2,TRBJ2-5,TRBV7-2,CASSLDRGGQETQYF,TGTGCCAGCAGTTTAGACCGGGGGGGCCAAGAGACCCAGTACTTC
NA,NA,TRBJ2-3,TRBV5-1,CASSLARSTDTQYF,TGCGCCAGCAGCTTGGCCCGGAGCACAGATACGCAGTATTTT
NA,NA,TRBJ2-3,TRBV7-2,CASSLWAGDTQYF,TGTGCCAGCAGCTTATGGGCGGGGGATACGCAGTATTTT
few,TRBD1,TRBJ1-2,TRBV29-1,CSVEDRTGEVVGYTF,TGCAGCGTTGAAGATAGGACAGGGGAGGTTGTAGGCTACACCTTC
NA,NA,TRBJ1-2,TRBV5-1,CASSLDLRETGGYTF,TGCGCCAGCAGCTTGGACCTCAGAGAAACGGGTGGCTACACCTTC
NA,NA,TRBJ2-2,TRBV10-3,CAISERPGGELFF,TGTGCCATCAGTGAGCGCCCGGGAGGGGAGCTGTTTTTT
once,TRBD1,TRBJ1-2,TRBV4-3,CASSQGVLDRGGGYTF,TGCGCCAGCAGCCAAGGTGTTCTTGACAGGGGAGGTGGCTACACCTTC
NA,TRBD1,TRBJ2-2,TRBV27,CASSQRGTGQGRRAGELFF,TGTGCCAGCAGCCAAAGGGGGACGGGACAGGGCCGAAGGGCCGGGGAGCTGTTTTTT
NA,TRBD1,TRBJ1-1,TRBV2,CARLLNTGGANTEAFF,TGTGCCCGCCTACTAAATACAGGGGGCGCGAACACTGAAGCTTTCTTT
NA,TRBD1,TRBJ1-1,TRBV15,CATSRGGQGPSGTEAFF,TGTGCCACCAGCAGAGGGGGACAGGGGCCCTCGGGTACTGAAGCTTTCTTT
NA,NA,TRBJ1-2,TRBV12-3/TRBV12-4,CASSLRYGYTF,TGTGCCAGCAGTTTGCGGTATGGCTACACCTTC
once,TRBD1,TRBJ2-7,TRBV9,CASSGTGDPIEQYF,TGTGCCAGCAGCGGGACAGGAGATCCCATCGAGCAGTACTTC
NA,TRBD1,TRBJ2-2,TRBV5-1,CASSLEGADITGELFF,TGCGCCAGCAGCTTGGAGGGGGCAGACATCACCGGGGAGCTGTTTTTT
NA,NA,TRBJ2-1,TRBV4-3,CASSRAGTSYNEQFF,TGCGCCAGCAGCAGGGCGGGGACCTCCTACAATGAGCAGTTCTTC
NA,NA,TRBJ2-7,TRBV7-9,CASSFPLGEQYF,TGTGCCAGCAGCTTTCCGCTAGGAGAGCAGTACTTC
few,TRBD1,TRBJ1-6,TRBV27,CASSLSTGASTNSPLHF,TGTGCCAGCAGTTTATCCACAGGGGCGTCAACAAATTCACCCCTCCACTTT